Listed below are T cell receptor beta chains from one sample, sequenced in a study of PD-1 blockade in classical Hodgkin lymphoma. Profiling relied on immunoSEQ multiplex PCR, and the TCRdb table lists in-frame clones only, not all of them. The sample consists of tens of thousands of clones, roughly nine tenths of them appearing once. Sequenced material: peripheral blood mononuclear cells (PBMCs), taken at baseline. The source of these receptors is a human donor with classical Hodgkin lymphoma. Each CDR3 is given with its conserved first and last residue. A D gene is named only where the DNA matches it firmly. A clone size is listed for some rows: how often the clone was seen (once, few, many), or a class if it is expanded.

j_gene,d_gene,abundance,v_gene,CDR3nt,CDR3aa
TRBJ2-3,-,-,TRBV6-5,TGTGCCAGGGACCTGGTACTGTATTTT,CARDLVLYF
TRBJ1-1,-,-,TRBV6-6,TGTGCCAGCATCCTCGACCGGGGGGACACTGAAGCTTTCTTT,CASILDRGDTEAFF
TRBJ2-7,TRBD2,-,TRBV11-3,TGTGCCAGCAGCTTAGGGGGAGGGTACGAGCAGTACTTC,CASSLGGGYEQYF
TRBJ2-7,TRBD2,-,TRBV7-2,TGTGCCAGCAGCCCCTGGGGACTAGCGGGGGACTCCTACGAGCAGTACTTC,CASSPWGLAGDSYEQYF
TRBJ2-5,-,-,TRBV30,TGTGCCTGGAACCACGGGGGCCTCCAAGAGACCCAGTACTTC,CAWNHGGLQETQYF
TRBJ1-2,TRBD1,-,TRBV6-1,TGTGCCAGCAGAGGGACAGAGGGGTATGGCTACACCTTC,CASRGTEGYGYTF
TRBJ1-1,TRBD1,-,TRBV5-4,TGTGCCAGCAGCCCCGGGACAGGGGCGGGGGGGCTGAGATCTGAAGCTTTCTTT,CASSPGTGAGGLRSEAFF
TRBJ2-2,-,-,TRBV9,TGTGCCAGCAGCCCAAGATCCACCGGGGAGCTGTTTTTT,CASSPRSTGELFF
TRBJ2-7,TRBD1,-,TRBV27,TGTGCCAGCAGTTTTGGGGACAGGGGATACGAGCAGTACTTC,CASSFGDRGYEQYF
TRBJ1-2,TRBD1,once,TRBV7-9,TGTGCCAGCAGCGGGTCCCGGGACAGCGGCAGCCGCTATGGCTACACCTTC,CASSGSRDSGSRYGYTF
TRBJ2-7,TRBD1,-,TRBV6-1,TGTGCCAGCAAAACAGGGGGTACTTACGAGCAGTACTTC,CASKTGGTYEQYF
TRBJ2-3,-,-,TRBV29-1,TGCAGCATAGCAGCACAGGTAGTAGCAGATACGCAGTATTTT,CSIAAQVVADTQYF
TRBJ1-1,-,-,TRBV5-5,TGTGCCAGCAAACGGGCGGGGCTCGGCACTGAAGCTTTCTTT,CASKRAGLGTEAFF
TRBJ1-1,-,-,TRBV2,TGTGCCAGCAGTGACTGGGGTTTCAACACTGAAGCTTTCTTT,CASSDWGFNTEAFF
TRBJ2-7,-,-,TRBV9,TGTGCCAGCAGCGAGGGCCCTTCCGGGATCTACGAGCAGTACTTC,CASSEGPSGIYEQYF
TRBJ1-2,-,-,TRBV6-5,TGTGCCATCGGACAGAGCTATGGCTACACCTTC,CAIGQSYGYTF
TRBJ2-7,-,-,TRBV15,TGTGCCACCAGCAGAGATCGTAACGAGCAGTACTTC,CATSRDRNEQYF
TRBJ1-1,-,-,TRBV2,TGTGCCAGCAGTGAAGTCAATATGAACACTGAAGCTTTCTTT,CASSEVNMNTEAFF
TRBJ2-5,TRBD1,-,TRBV2,TGTGCCAGCTTCCCGGGACAGGAACCCTGGTTGGAGACCCAGTACTTC,CASFPGQEPWLETQYF
TRBJ1-1,-,-,TRBV13,TGTGCCAGCAGCTTAATAGGGCTGGCTGAAGCTTTCTTT,CASSLIGLAEAFF
TRBJ2-7,-,once,TRBV5-4,TGTGCCAGCAGCTTACAGGTGGGCGAGCAGTACTTC,CASSLQVGEQYF
TRBJ1-5,-,-,TRBV4-1,TGCGCCAGCAGCCAAGATCCGAGTAGCAATCAGCCCCAGCATTTT,CASSQDPSSNQPQHF
TRBJ2-5,-,-,TRBV27,TGTGCCAGCAGTTCAGCCGGGGCGGGGCATGAGACCCAGTACTTC,CASSSAGAGHETQYF
TRBJ1-6,-,-,TRBV11-3,TGTGCCAGCAGCTTAAATTTAGATTCACCCCTCCACTTT,CASSLNLDSPLHF
TRBJ1-6,-,-,TRBV19,TGTGCCAGTAGTATCGGGGGAGCGGATAATTCACCCCTCCACTTT,CASSIGGADNSPLHF
TRBJ2-3,TRBD2,-,TRBV30,TGTGCCTGGACTAGCGGGGGGGCGGATACGCAGTATTTT,CAWTSGGADTQYF
TRBJ1-5,TRBD1,-,TRBV19,TGTGCCAGTAGTATTTGGGCAGCGGGACAGCAGCCCCAGCATTTT,CASSIWAAGQQPQHF
TRBJ1-4,-,once,TRBV27,TGTGCCAGCAGTTGGAGTAGGGCAGGGAATGAAAAACTGTTTTTT,CASSWSRAGNEKLFF
TRBJ1-1,-,-,TRBV10-2,TGCGCCAGCAGCTCCTCCGACACAAACACTGAAGCTTTCTTT,CASSSSDTNTEAFF
TRBJ2-2,-,-,TRBV30,TGTGCCTGGAACCCCGGCCGGGGGGAGCTGTTTTTT,CAWNPGRGELFF
TRBJ2-7,-,-,TRBV5-1,TGCGCCAGCAGCTTTTTAGGGACGGACGCCTACGAGCAGTACTTC,CASSFLGTDAYEQYF
TRBJ1-1,TRBD1,-,TRBV5-4,TGTGCCAGCAGCCCCGGACCGACAGGGCTCGGGGAAGCTTTCTTT,CASSPGPTGLGEAFF
TRBJ1-1,-,-,TRBV18,TGTGCCAGCTCACCAGGGATGAACACTGAAGCTTTCTTT,CASSPGMNTEAFF
TRBJ1-1,-,once,TRBV2,TGTGCCAGCAGTGAGGGTCTAACGTTTGAAGCTTTCTTT,CASSEGLTFEAFF
TRBJ1-1,-,-,TRBV7-9,TGTGCCAGCAGCTTCTTAGCGGTTGCTGAAGCTTTCTTT,CASSFLAVAEAFF
TRBJ1-1,-,-,TRBV5-1,TGCGCCAGCAGCTTGCCAGGGGAGAACACTGAAGCTTTCTTT,CASSLPGENTEAFF
TRBJ2-3,-,-,TRBV5-1,TGCGCCAGCAGCTCACAGGGTCCTAGCACAGATACGCAGTATTTT,CASSSQGPSTDTQYF
TRBJ2-7,TRBD1,-,TRBV5-1,TGCGCCAGCAGCCGTCGACAGGGCGGAAACGAGCAGTACTTC,CASSRRQGGNEQYF
TRBJ1-3,-,-,TRBV10-2,TGCGCCAGCAGTCGGGACGCCCTCACTGGAAACACCATATATTTT,CASSRDALTGNTIYF
TRBJ2-5,-,-,TRBV5-1,TGCGCCAGCAGCTTGGTAATGGGTCTCCAAGAGACCCAGTACTTC,CASSLVMGLQETQYF
TRBJ1-1,TRBD1,-,TRBV10-3,TGTGCCATCAGCCGCCGACAGGGGGCGGCGATGAACACTGAAGCTTTCTTT,CAISRRQGAAMNTEAFF
TRBJ1-5,TRBD1,-,TRBV5-8,TGTGCCAGCAGCTTGGTTTTAGATTCCGGACAGGGCGGTCAGCCCCAGCATTTT,CASSLVLDSGQGGQPQHF
TRBJ1-1,-,-,TRBV29-1,TGCAGCGTTGGTAGCGCTGAAGCTTTCTTT,CSVGSAEAFF
TRBJ1-1,-,-,TRBV4-1,TGCGCCAGCACCACAGGGAACACTGAAGCTTTCTTT,CASTTGNTEAFF
TRBJ1-4,-,-,TRBV6-1,TGTGCCAGCTATGCCACGGGACGGTCGAATGAAAAACTGTTTTTT,CASYATGRSNEKLFF
TRBJ2-5,-,-,TRBV7-8,TGTGCCAGCAGCTTAGTCGAGACCCAGTACTTC,CASSLVETQYF
TRBJ1-1,-,few,TRBV10-1,TGCGCCAGCAGTGAGGGAACAATGAGCACTGAAGCTTTCTTT,CASSEGTMSTEAFF